The clone carrying this T cell receptor (beta chain) was found once. Its target is unknown. Using a constant-region primer together with ProtoScript II reverse transcriptase, TCR beta cDNA was made from 450 to 600 ng of total RNA. Slightly modified ARM-PCR, run as three nested multiplex PCR rounds, produced the TCR beta libraries. Both of the initial two PCR rounds ran for 10 cycles and employed TRBV1-TRBV30 forward primers alongside a C-beta reverse primer. Each CDR3 protein gets one entry after TCRdb re-called the multiplex PCR reads with MiXCR. The sample lists approximately 73,000 distinct CDR3 sequences, 70% to 80% occurring once. Bulk tissue was left unsorted, and RNA and DNA were co-extracted from about 20-30 mg of it. There were five separate regions sampled from each tumor. The data belong to a study of tumor-infiltrating lymphocytes in primary liver carcinoma. In the study overall: Productive TCRbeta reads per sample were roughly 3.5 to 7.5 million, not differing by tissue. Study-level findings and limits: Overlap between tumor regions exceeded overlap of tumor with adjacent tissue or blood. Top clones occupying all five tumor regions numbered only about 8-25%.

Germline V gene lookup returns CDR1 SGHKS and CDR2 YYEKEE (reference sequence). V shed 6 bases and J shed 3 bases, with 16 bases lying between them. The CDR3 is 16 amino acids. This clonotype was obtained from a woman aged 60-70 years with primary liver carcinoma and hepatitis B virus infection. The specimen was liver tumor tissue from sampling region 4. Subset here: tumor region T4, right-lateral pole. The chain is built from TRBV5-5 and TRBJ1-6; weak D call: TRBD1 (6 bases). DNA of the CDR3: TGTGCCAGCAACCAAAGGACAGAAAACTATAATTCACCCCTCCACTTT. Protein sequence: CASNQRTENYNSPLHF.